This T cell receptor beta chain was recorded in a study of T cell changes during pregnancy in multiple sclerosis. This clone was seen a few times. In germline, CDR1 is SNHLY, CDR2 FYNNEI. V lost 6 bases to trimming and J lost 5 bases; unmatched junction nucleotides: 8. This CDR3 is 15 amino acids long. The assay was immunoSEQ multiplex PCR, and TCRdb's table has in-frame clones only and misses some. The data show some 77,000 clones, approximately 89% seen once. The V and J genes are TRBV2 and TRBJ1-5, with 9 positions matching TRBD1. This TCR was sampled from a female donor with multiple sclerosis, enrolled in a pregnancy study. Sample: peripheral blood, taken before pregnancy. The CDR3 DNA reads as TGTGCCAGCAGAGACACAGGGGGCGCGGATCAGCCCCAGCATTTT. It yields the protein CASRDTGGADQPQHF.